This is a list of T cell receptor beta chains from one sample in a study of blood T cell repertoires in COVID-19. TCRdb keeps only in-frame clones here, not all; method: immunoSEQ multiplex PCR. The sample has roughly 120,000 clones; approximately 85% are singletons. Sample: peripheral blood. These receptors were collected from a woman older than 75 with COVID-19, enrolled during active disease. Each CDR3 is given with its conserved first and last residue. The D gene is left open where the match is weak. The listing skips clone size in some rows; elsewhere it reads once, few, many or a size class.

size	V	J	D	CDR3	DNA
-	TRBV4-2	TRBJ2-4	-	CASSQDGESKNIQYF	TGTGCCAGCAGCCAAGATGGGGAGTCCAAAAACATTCAGTACTTC
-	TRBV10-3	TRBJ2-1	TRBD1	CAIAGQGAWDEQFF	TGTGCCATCGCTGGACAGGGGGCCTGGGATGAGCAGTTCTTC
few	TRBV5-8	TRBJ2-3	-	CASSRRVSTDTQYF	TGTGCCAGCAGCCGGCGGGTTTCAACAGATACGCAGTATTTT
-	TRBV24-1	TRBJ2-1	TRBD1	CATSGAPGTGYNEQFF	TGTGCCACCAGTGGGGCTCCCGGGACAGGTTACAATGAGCAGTTCTTC
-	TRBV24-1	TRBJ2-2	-	CATSDGGQLDGELFF	TGTGCCACCAGTGACGGTGGACAGCTCGATGGGGAGCTGTTTTTT
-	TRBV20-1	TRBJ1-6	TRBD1	CSASLTGGSPLHF	TGCAGTGCTAGTTTAACAGGGGGTTCACCCCTCCACTTT
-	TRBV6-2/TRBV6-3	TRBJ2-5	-	CASSYSRVQETQYF	TGTGCCAGCAGTTACTCCCGGGTCCAAGAGACCCAGTACTTC
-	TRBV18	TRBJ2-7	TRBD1	CASSPRDSSYEQYF	TGTGCCAGCTCACCCCGGGACAGCTCCTACGAGCAGTACTTC
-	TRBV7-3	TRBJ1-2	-	CASSTGGAYGYTF	TGTGCCAGCAGTACCGGGGGGGCCTATGGCTACACCTTC
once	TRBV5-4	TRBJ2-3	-	CASSSLGRGSTDTQYF	TGTGCCAGCAGCTCGCTAGGTCGGGGGAGCACAGATACGCAGTATTTT
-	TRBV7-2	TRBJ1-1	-	CASQFPRAFYTEAFF	TGTGCCAGTCAATTCCCCAGGGCGTTTTACACTGAAGCTTTCTTT
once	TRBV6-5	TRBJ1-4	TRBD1	CASRPGTGGEKLFF	TGTGCCAGCAGACCCGGGACAGGGGGTGAAAAACTGTTTTTT
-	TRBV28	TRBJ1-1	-	CASSLAGSNTEAFF	TGTGCCAGCAGTTTAGCAGGGTCGAACACTGAAGCTTTCTTT
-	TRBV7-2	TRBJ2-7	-	CASSVRDFDSYEQYF	TGTGCCAGCAGCGTACGGGACTTCGACTCCTACGAGCAGTACTTC
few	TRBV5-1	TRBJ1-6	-	CASSFGSGYSPLHF	-
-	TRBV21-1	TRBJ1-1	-	CAHGGGPTEAFF	TGTGCCCACGGGGGAGGTCCCACTGAAGCTTTCTTT
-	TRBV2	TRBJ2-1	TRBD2	CASSEKGTSGITEQFF	TGTGCCAGCAGTGAAAAGGGGACTAGCGGGATCACTGAGCAGTTCTTC
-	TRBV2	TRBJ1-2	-	CASSEGGTQGYGYTF	TGTGCCAGCAGTGAAGGCGGGACCCAAGGCTATGGCTACACCTTC
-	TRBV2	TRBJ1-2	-	CASSEAQRALGYGYTF	TGTGCCAGCAGTGAAGCCCAGAGGGCCCTGGGCTATGGCTACACCTTC
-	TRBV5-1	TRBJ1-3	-	CASSLAQGPGNTIYF	TGCGCCAGCAGCTTGGCCCAGGGTCCCGGAAACACCATATATTTT
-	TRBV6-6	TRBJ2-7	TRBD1	CASSQEGTGSYEQYF	TGTGCCAGCAGCCAGGAAGGGACAGGAAGCTACGAGCAGTACTTC
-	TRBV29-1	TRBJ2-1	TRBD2	CSGLAGVRVNEQFF	TGCAGCGGGCTAGCGGGAGTGCGAGTCAATGAGCAGTTCTTC
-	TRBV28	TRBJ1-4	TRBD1	CASSFQGAPEKLFF	TGTGCCAGCAGTTTCCAGGGGGCGCCCGAAAAACTGTTTTTT
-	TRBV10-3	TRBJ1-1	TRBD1	CAISGDSPGMGTEAFF	TGTGCCATCAGTGGGGACAGCCCAGGGATGGGCACTGAAGCTTTCTTT
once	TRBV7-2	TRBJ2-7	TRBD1	CASSYGTGVSYEQYF	TGTGCCAGCAGCTACGGGACAGGGGTTTCCTACGAGCAGTACTTC
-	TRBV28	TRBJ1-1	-	CASSSPGQNTEAFF	TGTGCCAGCAGTTCACCGGGACAGAACACTGAAGCTTTCTTT
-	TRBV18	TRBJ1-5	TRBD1	CASSPSLVTGSNQPQHF	TGTGCCAGCTCACCATCTCTCGTGACAGGGTCCAATCAGCCCCAGCATTTT
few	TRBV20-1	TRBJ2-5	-	CSASEETQYF	TGCAGTGCTTCCGAAGAGACCCAGTACTTC
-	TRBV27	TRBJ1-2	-	CASSLSGSIYGYTF	TGTGCCAGCAGTTTAAGCGGCAGCATCTATGGCTACACCTTC
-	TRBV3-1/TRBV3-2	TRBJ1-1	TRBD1	CASSQFTGDRAFF	TGTGCCAGCAGCCAATTTACAGGGGATCGAGCTTTCTTT
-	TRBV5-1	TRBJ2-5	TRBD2	CASSLGSGSGETQYF	TGCGCCAGCAGCTTGGGGAGCGGGAGCGGGGAGACCCAGTACTTC
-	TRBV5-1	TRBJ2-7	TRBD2	CASSFERGYEQYF	TGCGCCAGCAGCTTCGAGCGGGGCTACGAGCAGTACTTC
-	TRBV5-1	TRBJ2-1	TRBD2	CASSNLAANEQFF	TGCGCCAGCAGCAATCTAGCGGCAAATGAGCAGTTCTTC
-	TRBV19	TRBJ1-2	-	CASSSPPGTTNYGYTF	TGTGCCAGTAGTTCTCCGCCCGGGACAACGAACTATGGCTACACCTTC
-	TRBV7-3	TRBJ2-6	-	CASSPLPRAPGANVLTF	TGTGCCAGCAGCCCTCTGCCCAGGGCGCCCGGGGCCAACGTCCTGACTTTC
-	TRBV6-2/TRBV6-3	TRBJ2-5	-	CASSPYSQYRASSETQYF	TGTGCCAGCAGTCCCTATTCTCAGTACAGGGCATCCTCAGAGACCCAGTACTTC
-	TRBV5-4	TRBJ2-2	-	CASSLEGPRGELFF	TGTGCCAGCAGCTTGGAGGGGCCCCGCGGGGAGCTGTTTTTT
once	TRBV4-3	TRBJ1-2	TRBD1	CASSPRDSYGYTF	TGCGCCAGCAGCCCCCGGGACAGCTATGGCTACACCTTC
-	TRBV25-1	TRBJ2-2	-	CAGSEYGAGNTGELFF	TGTGCCGGCAGTGAATACGGGGCGGGAAACACCGGGGAGCTGTTTTTT
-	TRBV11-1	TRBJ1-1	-	CASSLSAGNTEAFF	TGTGCCAGCAGCTTATCCGCAGGGAACACTGAAGCTTTCTTT
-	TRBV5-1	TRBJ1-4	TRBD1	CASSLTGGPTNEKLFF	TGCGCCAGCAGCCTTACAGGGGGCCCAACTAATGAAAAACTGTTTTTT
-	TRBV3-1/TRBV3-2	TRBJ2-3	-	CASSQGVATDTQYF	TGTGCCAGCAGCCAAGGCGTCGCGACAGATACGCAGTATTTT
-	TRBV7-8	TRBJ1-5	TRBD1	CASSPDRGDRPQHF	TGTGCCAGCAGCCCCGACAGGGGGGATAGGCCCCAGCATTTT
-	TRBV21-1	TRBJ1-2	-	CASSKTPCLSAYGYTF	TGTGCCAGCAGCAAAACCCCCTGCCTAAGTGCCTATGGCTACACCTTC
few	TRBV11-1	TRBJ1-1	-	CASAHRDTYTEAFF	TGTGCCAGCGCCCACCGGGACACCTACACTGAAGCTTTCTTT